This is a list of T cell receptor beta chains from one sample in a study of blood T cell repertoires in COVID-19. TCRdb's table, derived via immunoSEQ multiplex PCR, lists solely in-frame clones and lacks some. This table has around 700,000 clones, about nine tenths appearing once. The sequenced material came from peripheral blood. The source is a woman under 30 with acute or convalescent COVID-19. Each CDR3 is given with its conserved first and last residue. Each record gives: CDR3 length, J gene, V gene, D gene, clone size, CDR3 protein, CDR3 DNA. D genes are given only for firm matches. Clone size is stated in some rows and not others, as once, few, many or a class when expanded.

11,TRBJ1-2,TRBV25-1,NA,NA,CASGGPDGYTF,TGTGCCAGCGGGGGCCCGGATGGCTACACCTTC
13,TRBJ1-2,TRBV29-1,TRBD1,once,CSVAGGIIYGYTF,TGCAGCGTTGCAGGGGGTATTATTTATGGCTACACCTTC
11,TRBJ2-5,TRBV12-3/TRBV12-4,NA,once,CASRRGETQYF,TGTGCCAGCAGGAGGGGGGAGACCCAGTACTTC
16,TRBJ1-2,TRBV6-5,NA,NA,CASSYARAAAGYGYTF,TGTGCCAGCAGTTATGCCAGGGCAGCCGCTGGCTATGGCTACACCTTC
17,TRBJ1-4,TRBV2,NA,NA,CASSERGGATANEKLFF,TGTGCCAGCAGTGAGAGGGGGGGGGCGACAGCTAATGAAAAACTGTTTTTT
16,TRBJ1-5,TRBV7-8,NA,NA,CASSLGSRGRNQPQHF,TGTGCCAGCAGCTTAGGGTCGCGGGGTCGAAATCAGCCCCAGCATTTT
18,TRBJ1-2,TRBV4-1,NA,NA,CASSRIPGYGEVPYGYTF,TGCGCCAGCAGCCGAATCCCGGGATACGGGGAGGTCCCCTATGGCTACACCTTC
16,TRBJ2-6,TRBV9,NA,NA,CASSVEGVSGANVLTF,TGTGCCAGCAGCGTAGAGGGGGTCTCTGGGGCCAACGTCCTGACTTTC
13,TRBJ2-1,TRBV27,NA,NA,CASSLHTSGRQFF,TGTGCCAGCAGTCTACATACTTCCGGGAGGCAGTTCTTC
16,TRBJ1-3,TRBV14,NA,once,CASSPLEQAQKNTIYF,TGTGCCAGCAGCCCTCTGGAACAGGCCCAGAAAAACACCATATATTTT
13,TRBJ1-1,TRBV6-5,NA,NA,CASSPLTGTEAFF,TGTGCCAGCAGTCCATTGACAGGCACTGAAGCTTTCTTT